This TCR beta chain was retrieved from a study of molecular identifiers for immune sequencing clone quantification. Study findings and constraints: Underestimation of highly expanded clone sizes could arise where identical TCR molecules share a barcode.

The CDR3 runs to 16 residues. Trimming shortened V by 0 bases and J by 4 bases, and 15 bases separated the two germline ends. Germline V gene sequence: CDR1 LGHNA, CDR2 YSLEER. MiXCR was run by TCRdb on the PCR reads, yielding one entry per CDR3 protein. The sample contains 490,000 or so distinct CDR3 sequences, less than 30% of which appear only once. Concerning this clonotype itself: Its antigen is not identified.

The source material was naive CD8+ T cells from blood, with Jurkat cell RNA spiked in. The subset was: FACS-sorted CD8+CD4-CCR7+CD45RA+ naive T cells. This chain joins TRBV4-3 and TRBJ1-2; a possible D gene is TRBD1 (6 bases). The clonotype originates from a human donor in good health. Some libraries in this study had Jurkat cell RNA spiked in. The CDR3 protein is CASSQDASDRLYGYTF. For the CDR3, the DNA is TGCGCCAGCAGCCAAGATGCATCCGACAGGCTCTATGGCTACACCTTC.